Included here is one TCR beta chain sequence, with context. The sample originates from a study of T-cell reconstitution after alpha-beta-depleted transplantation in children. Trimming shortened V by 1 base and J by 8 bases, and 8 bases separated the two germline ends. This CDR3 has 11 amino acids. Germline lookup yields CDR1 DFQATT and CDR2 SNEGSKA (reference sequence). The TCRbeta library incorporated unique molecular identifiers. From the PCR reads, TCRdb called clonotypes with MiXCR, one entry per CDR3 protein. The sample includes about 540,000 distinct CDR3 sequences, roughly 30% of them seen just once.

Sequences were derived from PBMCs, sampled before TCRalphabeta/CD19-depleted stem cell transplant. The clonotype was recovered from a boy in the first two years of life with Wiskott-Aldrich syndrome, due to receive a stem cell transplant. The chain employs TRBV20-1 and TRBJ1-2; D not certain. The chain's CDR3 is CSARVGTGYTF. CDR3 in DNA: TGCAGTGCTAGAGTAGGAACGGGCTACACCTTC.